This is a list of T cell receptor beta chains from one sample in a study of cytomegalovirus exposure and HLA in healthy donors. Assay used: immunoSEQ multiplex PCR; TCRdb lists only in-frame clones, some missing. The sample shows 85,000 to 100,000 clones, 79% of them seen only once. The sequenced sample was PBMCs. The receptors stem from a male donor in good health and CMV-seropositive. CDR3s include the opening cysteine and the closing phenylalanine or tryptophan. A D gene is named only where the DNA matches it firmly.

cdr3_length j_call v_call d_call cdr3_aa cdr3_nt
12 TRBJ2-1 TRBV10-3 TRBD1 CATRGQESEQFF TGTGCCACCAGGGGACAGGAAAGTGAGCAGTTCTTC
14 TRBJ1-1 TRBV6-5 NA CASSYSGTRGEAFF TGTGCCAGCAGTTACTCTGGGACAAGGGGTGAAGCTTTCTTT
15 TRBJ1-1 TRBV11-3 TRBD1 CASSPRTGGGTEAFF TGTGCCAGCAGCCCCCGGACAGGGGGCGGCACTGAAGCTTTCTTT
14 TRBJ1-4 TRBV18 TRBD1 CASSVGQGNEKLFF TGTGCCAGCTCTGTGGGACAGGGGAATGAAAAACTGTTTTTT
16 TRBJ2-7 TRBV2 NA CASSPGGGGYLHEQYF TGTGCCAGCAGCCCCGGTGGGGGCGGATACCTTCACGAGCAGTACTTC
16 TRBJ2-1 TRBV7-6 NA CASSVLQGQGGNEQFF TGTGCCAGCAGCGTATTACAGGGGCAGGGGGGAAATGAGCAGTTCTTC
14 TRBJ1-2 TRBV6-5 NA CASSYSSGGYGYTF TGTGCCAGCAGTTACTCGTCGGGGGGCTATGGCTACACCTTC
17 TRBJ1-1 TRBV28 TRBD1 CASIRGGQVLRNTEAFF TGTGCCAGCATCCGAGGTGGACAGGTCCTAAGGAACACTGAAGCTTTCTTT
15 TRBJ2-1 TRBV21-1 NA CASIARGTTYNEQFF TGTGCCAGCATCGCGCGGGGGACTACCTACAATGAGCAGTTCTTC
16 TRBJ2-3 TRBV9 NA CASSVGPGKGADTQYF TGTGCCAGCAGCGTAGGGCCAGGGAAAGGCGCAGATACGCAGTATTTT